This entry lists 5 T cell receptor beta chains sequenced from one sample in a study of cytomegalovirus exposure and HLA in healthy donors. Amplification used 60 Vbeta primers and 13 Jbeta primers. The protocol was immunoSEQ multiplex PCR, while the TCRdb copy is restricted to in-frame clones and leaves out a portion. The table shows around 210,000 clones, with around 80% occurring only once. Sequenced sample: PBMCs. All receptors derive from a boy aged 5 to 17 in good health and CMV-seronegative.

This chain links TRBV19 with TRBJ2-2; perhaps TRBD1 as D (5 bases). This CDR3 region has 14 residues. Looked up from germline, CDR1 is LNHDA and CDR2 is SQIVND (reference sequence). V was pared by 0 bases and J by 5 bases, with 7 bases between. The CDR3 region is CASSIDPGTGELFF. The CDR3 nucleotides are TGTGCCAGTAGTATAGACCCAGGGACCGGGGAGCTGTTTTTT. The full variable domain, its missing parts supplied by reference TRBV19 and TRBJ2-2, is DGGITQSPKYLFRKEGQNVTLSCEQNLNHDAMYWYRQDPGQGLRLIYYSQIVNDFQKGDIAEGYSVSREKKESFPLTVTSAQKNPTAFYLCASSIDPGTGELFFGEGSRLTVL.

CDR3 sequence: CATSSPRQGDGYTF. DNA of the CDR3: TGTGCCACCAGCAGCCCCAGACAGGGAGATGGCTACACCTTC. The V call is TRBV15, the J call TRBJ1-2, with 7 bases fitting TRBD1. This CDR3 has 14 residues. The V segment lost 3 bases and the J segment 6 bases; nucleotides outside the gene matches: 7. Per germline, CDR1 LNHNV and CDR2 YYDKDF (reference sequence).

This chain's CDR3 is CASSEKRRYYGYTF. The CDR3 DNA is TGTGCCAGCAGTGAGAAGCGGCGCTACTATGGCTACACCTTC. The chain recombines TRBV2 with TRBJ1-2; D is unclear. V shed 3 bases and J shed 3 bases, with 11 bases lying between them. From germline, CDR1 is SNHLY and CDR2 FYNNEI. This CDR3 has 14 amino acids. Supplemented by reference TRBV2 and TRBJ1-2, the full variable domain reads EPEVTQTPSHQVTQMGQEVILRCVPISNHLYFYWYRQILGQKVEFLVSFYNNEISEKSEIFDDQFSVERPDGSNFTLKIRSTKLEDSAMYFCASSEKRRYYGYTFGSGTRLTVV.

The chain joins TRBV4-1 to TRBJ1-1; weak D call: TRBD1 (5 bases). The germline V gene has CDR1 MGHRA and CDR2 YSYEKL. V gave up 4 bases and J gave up 1 base, with 13 bases separating them. This CDR3 contains 15 residues. The CDR3 bases are TGCGCCAGCAGCCTCGCTTGGGGGGGGAACACTGAAGCTTTCTTT. As protein: CASSLAWGGNTEAFF.

This rearrangement joins TRBV19 to TRBJ1-5, with D unresolved. V lost 4 bases, J lost 3 bases, and 7 bases lay in between. Germline values: CDR1 LNHDA, CDR2 SQIVND (reference sequence). This CDR3 contains 13 residues. The CDR3 DNA is TGTGCCAGTAGTACCGAAGCCAATCAGCCCCAGCATTTT. The encoded protein is CASSTEANQPQHF.